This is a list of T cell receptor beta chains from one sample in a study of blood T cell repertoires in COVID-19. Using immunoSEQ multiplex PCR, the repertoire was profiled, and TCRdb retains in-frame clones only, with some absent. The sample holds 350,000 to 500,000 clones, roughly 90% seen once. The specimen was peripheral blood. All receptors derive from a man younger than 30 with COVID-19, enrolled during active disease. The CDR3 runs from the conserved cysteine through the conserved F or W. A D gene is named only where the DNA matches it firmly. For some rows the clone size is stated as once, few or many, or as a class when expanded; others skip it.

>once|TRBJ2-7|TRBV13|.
TGTGCCAGCAACCGCGCGGGCAACCCCTACGAGCAGTACTTC
CASNRAGNPYEQYF
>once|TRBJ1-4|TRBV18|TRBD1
TGTGCCAGCTCACCCCGGACAGGGGAAAATGAAAAACTGTTTTTT
CASSPRTGENEKLFF
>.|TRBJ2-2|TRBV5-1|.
TGCGCCAGCAGCTTGGGTCCCCAGGGCCCGAACACCGGGGAGCTGTTTTTT
CASSLGPQGPNTGELFF
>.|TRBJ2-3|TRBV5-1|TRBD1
TGCGCCAGCAGCTTGTTGGGACAGGGGGCCGTAGATACGCAGTATTTT
CASSLLGQGAVDTQYF
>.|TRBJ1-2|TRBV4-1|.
TGCGCCAGCAGCCCGACCGGGACTAACTATGGCTACACCTTC
CASSPTGTNYGYTF
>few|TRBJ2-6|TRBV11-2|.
TGTGCCAGCAGCTCATTGACCGGGGGAGCTTTCTCTGGGGCCAACGTCCTGACTTTC
CASSSLTGGAFSGANVLTF
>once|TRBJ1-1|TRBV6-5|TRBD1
TGTGCCAGCAGTTACAAGGGGGCGCCGAACACTGAAGCTTTCTTT
CASSYKGAPNTEAFF
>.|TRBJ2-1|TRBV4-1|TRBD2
TGCGCCAGCAGCCAAGATTCAGCGGGAGTGAGGGAGCAGTTCTTC
CASSQDSAGVREQFF
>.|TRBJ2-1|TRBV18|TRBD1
TGTGCCAGCTCACCTCTACCGACAGGGTCCTACAATGAGCAGTTCTTC
CASSPLPTGSYNEQFF
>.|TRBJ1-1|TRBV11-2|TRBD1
TGTGCCAGCAGCCCAGGGGGCACTGAAGCTTTCTTT
CASSPGGTEAFF
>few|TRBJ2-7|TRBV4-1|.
TGCGCCAGCAGCCCCCGGGACATCTCCTACGAGCAGTACTTC
CASSPRDISYEQYF
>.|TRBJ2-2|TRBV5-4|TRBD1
TGTGCCAGCAGAAATACAGGGGTGAGGACCGGGGAGCTGTTTTTT
CASRNTGVRTGELFF
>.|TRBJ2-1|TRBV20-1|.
TGCAGTGCCAACTACAATGAGCAGTTCTTC
CSANYNEQFF
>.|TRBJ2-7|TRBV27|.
TGTGCCAGCAGTTCCACAGGGCCCCAAACCTACGAGCAGTACTTC
CASSSTGPQTYEQYF
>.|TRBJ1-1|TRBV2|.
TGTGCCAGCGCGGCCCTCGTCGTCACTGAAGCTTTCTTT
CASAALVVTEAFF
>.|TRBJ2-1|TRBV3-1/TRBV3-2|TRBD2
TGTGCCAGCAGCGATTTTTGGCGGGAGGGCCGAAATGAGCAGTTCTTC
CASSDFWREGRNEQFF
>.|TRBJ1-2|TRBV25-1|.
TGTGCCAGCACTGAAGCAGGGTCCTATGGCTACACCTTC
CASTEAGSYGYTF
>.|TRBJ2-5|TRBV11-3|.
TGTGCCAGCAGCTTACTGCCCGCGTACCAAGAGACCCAGTACTTC
CASSLLPAYQETQYF
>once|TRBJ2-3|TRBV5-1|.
TGCGCCAGCAGGGGCGCGGGGAGTAGCACAGATACGCAGTATTTT
CASRGAGSSTDTQYF
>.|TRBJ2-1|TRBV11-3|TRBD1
TGTGCCAGCAGCTTATACAGGGGGAATGAGCAGTTCTTC
CASSLYRGNEQFF
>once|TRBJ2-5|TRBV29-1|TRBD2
TGCAGCGGGAATCTAGCGGGGCTTTCAGAGACCCAGTACTTC
CSGNLAGLSETQYF
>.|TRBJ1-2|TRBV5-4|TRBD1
TGTGCCAGCAGCATCATACAGGGGAGCGGTGGCTACACCTTC
CASSIIQGSGGYTF
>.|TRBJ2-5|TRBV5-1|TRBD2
TGCGCCAGCTCTAGCGGGGCCTACCAAGAGACCCAGTACTTC
CASSSGAYQETQYF
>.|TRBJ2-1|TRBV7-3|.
TGTGCCAGCAGCTTACTAGCCGCCTCCTACAATGAGCAGTTCTTC
CASSLLAASYNEQFF
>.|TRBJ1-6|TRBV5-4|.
TGTGCCAGCAGCTTCGGAGGGAGCTCCTATAATTCACCCCTCCACTTT
CASSFGGSSYNSPLHF
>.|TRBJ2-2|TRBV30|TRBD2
TGTGCCTGGAGTGGACTAGCGGTTGACACCGGGGAGCTGTTTTTT
CAWSGLAVDTGELFF
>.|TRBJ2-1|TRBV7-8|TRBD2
TGTGCCAGCAGCCCCCAGGGACTAGGAGACAATGAGCAGTTCTTC
CASSPQGLGDNEQFF
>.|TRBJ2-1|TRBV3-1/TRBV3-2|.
TGTGCCAGCAGCCAAGATCAAGGGAGATGGGACAATGAGCAGTTCTTC
CASSQDQGRWDNEQFF
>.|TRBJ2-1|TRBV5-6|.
TGTGCCAGCAACGAGGTGGGGACACCGCTGGTTAATGAGCAGTTCTTC
CASNEVGTPLVNEQFF
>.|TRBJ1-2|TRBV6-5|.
TGTGCCTCAGGGGATAACTATGGCTACACCTTC
CASGDNYGYTF
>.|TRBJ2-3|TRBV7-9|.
TGTGCCAGCAGCTTTAGGTCTGCGGGGAGCACAGATACGCAGTATTTT
CASSFRSAGSTDTQYF
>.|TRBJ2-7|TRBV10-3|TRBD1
TGTGCCATACAACCCGGGACAGGGGTTAACGAGCAGTACTTC
CAIQPGTGVNEQYF
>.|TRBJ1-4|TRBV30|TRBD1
TGTGCCGCGGCCCGGGACAGTAATGAAAAACTGTTTTTT
CAAARDSNEKLFF
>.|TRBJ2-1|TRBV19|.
TGTGCCAGTTCGTCCTCGCCACGGGTGTCCTACAATGAGCAGTTCTTC
CASSSSPRVSYNEQFF
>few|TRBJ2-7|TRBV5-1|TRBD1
TGCGCCAGCAGGGACAGGGCCTACGAGCAGTACTTC
CASRDRAYEQYF
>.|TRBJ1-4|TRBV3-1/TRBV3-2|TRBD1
TGTGCCAGCAGTCGACAGGGTGCAACTAATGAAAAACTGTTTTTT
CASSRQGATNEKLFF
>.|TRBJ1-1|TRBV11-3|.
TGTGCCAGCAGCTTTGGGGGCATATACGCGAACACTGAAGCTTTCTTT
CASSFGGIYANTEAFF
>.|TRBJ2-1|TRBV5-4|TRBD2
TGTGCCAGCAGCCCACGAGCGGGGAGCTCCTACAATGAGCAGTTCTTC
CASSPRAGSSYNEQFF
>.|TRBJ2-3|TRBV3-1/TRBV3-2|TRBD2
TGTGCCAGCAGCCTACCGGGGGGATCAGATACGCAGTATTTT
CASSLPGGSDTQYF
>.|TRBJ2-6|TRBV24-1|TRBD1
TGTGCCACCAGTGATAGGACAGGGCCCTCTGGGGCCAACGTCCTGACTTTC
CATSDRTGPSGANVLTF
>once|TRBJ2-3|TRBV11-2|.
TGTGCCAGCAGCCGCCGGACCACGCAGGGGGATACGCAGTATTTT
CASSRRTTQGDTQYF
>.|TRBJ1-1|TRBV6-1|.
TGTGCCAGCAGTGACCCGCCAGGAACTGAAGCTTTCTTT
CASSDPPGTEAFF
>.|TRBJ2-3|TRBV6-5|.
TGTGCCAGCAGTTACTCGAGAGTCGGGTTACGAAATACGCAGTATTTT
CASSYSRVGLRNTQYF
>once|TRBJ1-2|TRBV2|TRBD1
TGTGCCACCAGCGGATGGACAGGGGGCTCGTCTAACTATGGCTACACCTTC
CATSGWTGGSSNYGYTF
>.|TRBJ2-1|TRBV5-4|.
TGTGCCAGCAGCTTGTCCCCCGGACTAAAATTCGACAATGAGCAGTTCTTC
CASSLSPGLKFDNEQFF
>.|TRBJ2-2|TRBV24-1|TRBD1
TGTGCCACCAGTCCCCCTGCTCAGGGGGCGTCCAACACCGGGGAGCTGTTTTTT
CATSPPAQGASNTGELFF
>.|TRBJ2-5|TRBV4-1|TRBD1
TGCGCCAGCAGCCGAGACAGGGGGAGCAAAGAGACCCAGTACTTC
CASSRDRGSKETQYF
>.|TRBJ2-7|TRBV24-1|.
TGTGCCACCAGTGACCGATCTAACCGCCGGGGTTACGAGCAGTACTTC
CATSDRSNRRGYEQYF
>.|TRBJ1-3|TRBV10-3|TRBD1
TGTGCCAACACGGACAGGGAAGGAAACACCATATATTTT
CANTDREGNTIYF
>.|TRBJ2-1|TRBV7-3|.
TGTGCCAGCAGCTGGGCGGGTTCCTACAATGAGCAGTTCTTC
CASSWAGSYNEQFF
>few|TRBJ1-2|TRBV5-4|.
TGTGCCAGCAGCTTGGCCGGGGAGATAGGCTATGGCTACACCTTC
CASSLAGEIGYGYTF
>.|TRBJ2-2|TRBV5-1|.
TGCGCCAGCAGCTCTCCTAGTGACTGGGAGCTGTTTTTT
CASSSPSDWELFF
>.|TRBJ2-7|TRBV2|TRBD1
TGTGCCAGGGGGGGACAGGGGGACTACGAGCAGTACTTC
CARGGQGDYEQYF
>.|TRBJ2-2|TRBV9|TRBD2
TGTGCCAGCAGCGAGAGGATAGCGGGAGGGCCAGGCGGGGAGCTGTTTTTT
CASSERIAGGPGGELFF
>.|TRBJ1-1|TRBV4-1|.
TGCGCCAGCAGCCAACCCTCAGGTCGTGTGGCGAACACTGAAGCTTTCTTT
CASSQPSGRVANTEAFF
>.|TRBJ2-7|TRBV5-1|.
TGCGCCAGCAGCTTGGCCGCAGCGGCCACTTACGAGCAGTACTTC
CASSLAAAATYEQYF
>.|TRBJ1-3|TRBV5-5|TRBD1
TGTGCCAGCAGCTTCTTCGGGACAGGGACTGGAAACACCATATATTTT
CASSFFGTGTGNTIYF